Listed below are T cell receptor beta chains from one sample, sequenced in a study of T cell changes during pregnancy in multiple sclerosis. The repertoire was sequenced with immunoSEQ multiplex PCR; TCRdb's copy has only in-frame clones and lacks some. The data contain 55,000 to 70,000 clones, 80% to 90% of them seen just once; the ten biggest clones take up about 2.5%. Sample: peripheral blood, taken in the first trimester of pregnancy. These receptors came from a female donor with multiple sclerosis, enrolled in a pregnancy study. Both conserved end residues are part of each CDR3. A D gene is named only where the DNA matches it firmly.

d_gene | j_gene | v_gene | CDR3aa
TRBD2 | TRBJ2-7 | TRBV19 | CASSLAGALYEQYF
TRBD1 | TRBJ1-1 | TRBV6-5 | CASSYHPGPGGFITFF
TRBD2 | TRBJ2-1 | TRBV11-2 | CASSRLAGETYNEQFF
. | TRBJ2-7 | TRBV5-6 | CASSLAPTGFVSYEQYF
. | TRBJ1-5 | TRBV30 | CAWSVGRSNQPQHF
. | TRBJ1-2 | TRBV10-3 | CAISESGGAAYGYTF
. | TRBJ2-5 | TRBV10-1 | CASSESGITASQETQYF
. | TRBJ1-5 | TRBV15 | CATSRDSAGISRQPQHF
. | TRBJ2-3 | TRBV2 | CASMQTGRGTDTQYF
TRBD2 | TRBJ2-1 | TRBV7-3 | CASSTGRGGDSYNEQFF
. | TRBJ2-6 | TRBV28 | CASSFGGSGANVLTF
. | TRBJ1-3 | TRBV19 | CASSIDLVPGNTIYF
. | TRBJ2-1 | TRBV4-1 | CASSQSGLGNEQFF
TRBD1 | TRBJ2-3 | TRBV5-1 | CASSHGQGPTDTQYF
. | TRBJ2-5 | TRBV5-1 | CASSPAVRKETQYF
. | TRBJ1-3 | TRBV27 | CASSLGTDRNTIYF
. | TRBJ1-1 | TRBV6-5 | CASSYFRGGTEAFF
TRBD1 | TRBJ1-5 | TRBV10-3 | CAVRAGTGEDPQHF
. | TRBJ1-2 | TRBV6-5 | CASSYSSARGEDGYTF
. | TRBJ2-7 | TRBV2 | CASMGGSSYEQYF
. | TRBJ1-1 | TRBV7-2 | CASTVILDAEAFF
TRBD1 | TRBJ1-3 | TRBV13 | CASSRNRGNSGNTIYF
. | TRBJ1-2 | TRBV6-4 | CASSDSTAYGYTF
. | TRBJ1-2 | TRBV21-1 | CASSKGTGIYGYTF
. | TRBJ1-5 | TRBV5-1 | CASSFNGNQPQHF
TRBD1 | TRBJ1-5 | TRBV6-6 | CASSLGTGTNQPQHF
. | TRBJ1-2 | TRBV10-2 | CASSDPGDGYTF
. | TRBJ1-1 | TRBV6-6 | CASRPGVEHAEAFF
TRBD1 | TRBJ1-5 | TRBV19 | CASKGQVAQPQHF
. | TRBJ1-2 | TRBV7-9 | CASDDRPQSYGYTF
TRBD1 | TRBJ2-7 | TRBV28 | CASSFRGNGEQYF
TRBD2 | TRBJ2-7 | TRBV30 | CAWSSGVSNEQYF
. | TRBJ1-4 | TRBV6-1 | CASSERGRTNEKLFF
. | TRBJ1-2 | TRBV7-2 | CASSLVGGYGYTF
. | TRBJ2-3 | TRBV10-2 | CASRGASTDTQYF
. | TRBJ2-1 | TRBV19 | CASSISSPGENEQFF
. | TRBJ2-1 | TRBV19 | CASSSGIIQQFF
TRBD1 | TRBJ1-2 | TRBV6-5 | CASSSQGVPAYYGYTF
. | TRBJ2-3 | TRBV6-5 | CASSYSEGFPDTQYF